These T cell receptor beta chains were read from a single sample in a study of T cells in Graves' hyperthyroidism and ophthalmopathy. One entry per CDR3 protein, called by TCRdb with MiXCR from the multiplex PCR reads. This sample carries about 410,000 distinct CDR3 sequences, roughly 14% of them seen once, and the ten largest clones take approximately 13%. What was sequenced was blood. These receptors originate from a man younger than 35 with Graves' ophthalmopathy. CDR3s include the opening cysteine and the closing phenylalanine or tryptophan. Fields, in order: V gene, clone size, J gene, D gene, CDR3 DNA, CDR3 protein. A D gene is named only where the DNA matches it firmly. The listing skips clone size in some rows; elsewhere it reads once, few, many or a size class.

v_call: TRBV5-1
clone_size: many
j_call: TRBJ1-1
d_call: .
cdr3_nt: TGCGCCAGCAGCTTGAACCCGGGGGACACTGAAGCTTTCTTT
cdr3_aa: CASSLNPGDTEAFF

v_call: TRBV20-1
clone_size: many
j_call: TRBJ1-5
d_call: .
cdr3_nt: TGCAGTGCTAGACAAACTTCCAGGGGACGGCAGCCCCAGCATTTT
cdr3_aa: CSARQTSRGRQPQHF

v_call: TRBV20-1
clone_size: many
j_call: TRBJ2-3
d_call: TRBD2
cdr3_nt: TGCAGTGCTAGAGTGGCTAGCGGGAGTCCCGATACGCAGTATTTT
cdr3_aa: CSARVASGSPDTQYF

v_call: TRBV2
clone_size: many
j_call: TRBJ2-2
d_call: .
cdr3_nt: TGTGCCAGCAAGACGGGGGGCCGGACCGGGGAGCTGTTTTTT
cdr3_aa: CASKTGGRTGELFF

v_call: TRBV27
clone_size: few
j_call: TRBJ2-1
d_call: TRBD2
cdr3_nt: TGTGCCAGCAGTTTAAGACTCCCGCGGGGGGGCTGGGATGAGCAGTTCTTC
cdr3_aa: CASSLRLPRGGWDEQFF

v_call: TRBV4-1
clone_size: many
j_call: TRBJ1-2
d_call: TRBD1
cdr3_nt: TGCGCCAGCAGCCGCGGGACAGGGGAAAGCTATGGCTACACCTTC
cdr3_aa: CASSRGTGESYGYTF

v_call: TRBV2
clone_size: many
j_call: TRBJ2-1
d_call: TRBD2
cdr3_nt: TGTGCCAGCAGTGAAGGTTCCGGGTACCTAGCGGGAGAGAGCTCCTACAATGAGCAGTTCTTC
cdr3_aa: CASSEGSGYLAGESSYNEQFF

v_call: TRBV3-1
clone_size: many
j_call: TRBJ2-4
d_call: .
cdr3_nt: TGTGCCAGCAGCCGGTCAGAAGCCAAAAACATTCAGTACTTC
cdr3_aa: CASSRSEAKNIQYF

v_call: TRBV9
clone_size: many
j_call: TRBJ1-2
d_call: .
cdr3_nt: TGTGCCAGCAGCGCCTGGGATGGCTACACCTTC
cdr3_aa: CASSAWDGYTF

v_call: TRBV7-6
clone_size: .
j_call: TRBJ1-3
d_call: .
cdr3_nt: TGTGCCAGCAGCTTAGATGTGGACTCTGGAAACACCATGTATTTT
cdr3_aa: CASSLDVDSGNTMYF

v_call: TRBV6-1
clone_size: .
j_call: TRBJ2-7
d_call: TRBD2
cdr3_nt: TGTGCCAGCAGTGAATCTCCGGGACTAATCCCCGAGCAGTACTTC
cdr3_aa: CASSESPGLIPEQYF

v_call: TRBV18
clone_size: few
j_call: TRBJ2-7
d_call: TRBD1
cdr3_nt: TGTGCCAGCTCCCCGGGACAGAGGGATGAGCAGTACTTC
cdr3_aa: CASSPGQRDEQYF

v_call: TRBV9
clone_size: many
j_call: TRBJ2-3
d_call: TRBD2
cdr3_nt: TGTGCCAGTAGCGGGGGGGGCACAGATACGCAGTATTTT
cdr3_aa: CASSGGGTDTQYF

v_call: TRBV18
clone_size: few
j_call: TRBJ2-5
d_call: .
cdr3_nt: TGTGCCAGCTCACCAACGGGGGCTCCGGAGACCCAGTACTTC
cdr3_aa: CASSPTGAPETQYF